The sample holds a few counts of the clone carrying this TCR beta chain. Its antigen is unknown. Ophthalmopathy cases met thresholds of Clinical Activity Score at least 3, NOSPECS grade at least 4 and duration under 3 months. The sample is drawn from a study of T cells in Graves' hyperthyroidism and ophthalmopathy. About the research overall: Peripheral blood sampling occurred at initial diagnosis, before any treatment.

Study-wide points: Clonotypes that were expanded in thyroid above 0.001 mostly appeared in blood too. Ophthalmopathy prediction by the model preceded onset by a median approximately six months.

Germline lookup yields CDR1 LGHDT and CDR2 YNNKEL (reference sequence). Trimming removed 4 bases from V and 8 bases from J; junction bases left unmatched: 12. This CDR3 contains 16 residues. RNA transcripts yielded amplified TCR beta CDR3 regions. Carried out on the TCR CDR3, a first-round RT-PCR used the HTBI primer set. TCRdb independently ran MiXCR on the multiplex PCR reads; one entry per CDR3 protein. The sample yields about half a million distinct CDR3 sequences, nearly 20% seen once. The gene calls are TRBV3-1 and TRBJ2-1, with 9 bases identical to TRBD1. This clonotype originated in a middle-aged man with Graves' ophthalmopathy. The sequenced sample was blood. This CDR3 is CASSPSPGQGGYEQFF. Here the CDR3 DNA reads TGTGCCAGCAGCCCCTCGCCGGGACAGGGAGGATATGAGCAGTTCTTC.